This T cell receptor beta chain was identified during a study of cytomegalovirus exposure and HLA in healthy donors (dated by TCRdb to about 2017). Looking at the study overall: In an earlier analysis of roughly 590 of the donors, approximately 260 Gb of sequence data and approximately 120 million unique TCR beta sequences from about 179 million T cells were reported. About 320 gigabases of sequencing data and roughly 90 million unique TCR sequences were included in an early release covering about 700 HLA-typed donors. Of the 350 to 450 genotyped donors, approximately 83% fell in the genetic ancestry cluster associated with self-reported Caucasian donors. The study aimed to test whether signatures of past pathogen exposure could be identified by cataloging public T cell receptors. Using immunosequencing, the study profiled T cell repertoires from some 670 subjects and related those repertoires to cytomegalovirus serostatus. A separate validation cohort of about 110 different subjects was used in addition to the roughly 700-subject first cohort. To predict cytomegalovirus infection status, the study brought together high-throughput TCR immunosequencing, statistical association of individual TCRs with disease status, and machine learning. A later analysis re-analyzed previously published TCR beta repertoires from several hundred donors and added high-resolution HLA genotyping to study TCR occurrence patterns. In the later analysis, no new phenotypic data were used to find candidate immune exposures; instead, reliance was placed on TCR beta sequences and their occurrence across donors. To decide whether each TCR beta V gene segment behaved as functional or pseudogenic, an earlier analysis of several hundred of the donors relied on high-throughput TCR beta sequencing. Donor age, sex, ethnicity and CMV serostatus were collected together with the repertoire data. Genome-wide SNP genotypes for about 55% of the roughly 670 donors were used in a later genetic analysis, which treated that subset as a discovery cohort. All discovery cohort repertoires had been generated using a single sequencing platform. Class I and class II HLA loci were covered by the typing at four-digit resolution. The number of typed donors differed by locus: about 629-630 for A, B, C, DRB1 and DQB1; 500 to 550 for DQA1; approximately 600 for DPA1; and about 470 for DPB1. Four to six DR-DQ haplotypes were handled as single units for association and clustering, since linkage in the cohort was strong. On average, roughly 240,000 unique TCR beta nucleotide sequences were sequenced per donor among fewer than 500 genotyped donors of the cohort, with about 17% of those sequences being non-productive. Points the paper makes about the study in general: Linkage disequilibrium might explain the correlated functional status among segregating V segments, but an unknown experimental factor could not be ruled out. A total of about 180 TCR beta chains were listed by the study as associated with cytomegalovirus. The authors suggested that the approach could potentially be extended to other disease states and immunological phenotypes. In a later genetic analysis, a missense DCLRE1C variant was associated with V-gene and J-gene trimming of TCR beta chains, and the association was replicated in an independent cohort. Because the 87-base-pair reads could not distinguish some IMGT-functional V segments, including TRBV6-2 and TRBV6-3, those segments were excluded. The sequencing pipeline was judged likely to have produced a cluster of highly shared sequence variants as a technical artifact. Broadly in line with IMGT annotations, most TCR beta V segments showed up in productive rearrangements about 90% or about 30% of the time in an earlier analysis of a few hundred of the donors. This cohort had only TCR beta chains sequenced, and the lack of alpha or paired-chain data limited which features could be detected. About 17 rarely observed V segments, including chromosome 9 orphons, were excluded from the earlier analysis of several hundred of the donors because counts were too low. A further reported finding was that TCR beta sequences accurately predicted the HLA-A and HLA-B alleles for most subjects in the first cohort. Most TCR sequences were observed very rarely across donors, whereas some public TCRs were present in many individuals. At a false discovery rate of 0.05, a later analysis linked some 18,000 TCR beta sequences to specific HLA alleles. According to a later genetic analysis, donors in an Asian-associated ancestry cluster had fewer N-insertions in productive TCRs than the approximately 690-donor mean. According to a later analysis, TCR association rates differed among HLA loci, with DRB1 alleles showing the most associated TCRs and HLA-C alleles showing the fewest. The classifier was reported to diagnose cytomegalovirus status with high specificity and sensitivity in both the original and validation cohorts. Compared with equally common non-associated chains, HLA-associated TCR beta chains in a later analysis were more clonally expanded and had lower generation probabilities. The only immune exposure information available for the cohort was CMV serostatus. Assigning TCR associations to individual alleles was difficult when HLA alleles, especially DR and DQ, strongly co-occurred. Three of the identified cytomegalovirus-associated TCR beta chains were confirmed in vitro to be specific for cytomegalovirus antigens. The presence/absence analyses assumed that sequencing depth was roughly uniform across donors, and that assumption may not be true. Most CMV-associated TCR beta chains appeared to be HLA-restricted in a later analysis, and the HLA associations seemed to be driven largely by CMV exposure. HLA typing was unavailable for some donors at each locus, so association tests used only the typed subset. Several of the top co-occurrence clusters appeared to be linked to parvovirus B19, influenza, CMV and Epstein-Barr virus, according to a later analysis.

Notes on this clone: This receptor's antigen is unknown. No much larger clone exists at a distance of one base, and base qualities are not known.

The cohort comprised 670 or so healthy bone marrow donors. Cohort members were all nominally healthy when sampled, although unrecorded immune exposures were likely present. The donor was CMV seropositive and was included in the group of 250 to 300 seropositive cohort members. Each donor provided a peripheral blood sample, and peripheral blood mononuclear cells were used for TCR beta sequencing. The Qiagen DNeasy Blood Extraction Kit was used to extract genomic DNA from the blood cell samples. The library was obtained by the immunoSEQ multiplex PCR assay. The multiplex PCR relied on a mix of 60 forward primers for TCR Vbeta segments and 13 reverse primers for TCR Jbeta segments. The CDR3 region of rearranged TCR beta genes was amplified from genomic DNA with a multiplex PCR assay. The amplified TCR beta libraries were sequenced on the Illumina HiSeq System as 87-base-pair reads. In the authors' own workflow: A later analysis tallied 80 million to 95 million unique TCR beta chains across the 666 repertoires, and around 10 million of those chains were shared by two or more donors. Raw reads were error-corrected and collapsed into unique sequences with a nearest-neighbor algorithm that merged closely related sequences to remove PCR and sequencing errors. To assign V, D and J gene segments, CDR3 sequences were aligned to IMGT reference sequences. For a sequence to be retained, a match of at least six nucleotides to both a V gene segment and a J gene segment was required. Rearrangements were called productive when the CDR3 lacked stop codons and stayed in frame with V and J; all others were non-productive. Following IMGT convention, CDR3 was defined as the stretch from the second conserved V-encoded cysteine to the conserved J-encoded phenylalanine. The earlier analysis of about 570 of the donors excluded any sequence lacking an unambiguous match to a single V gene segment. An earlier analysis of 500 to 700 of the donors classified V segments as functional when productive rearrangements were above 56.7% and as segregating when the standard deviation between donors was above 5%. To diagnose cytomegalovirus status from the catalog of TCR beta chain sequences, a statistical classification framework was built. V and J gene assignment, in a later analysis, came from comparing TCR nucleotide sequences with IMGT/GENE-DB human TR gene sequences. The TCRdist pipeline was used in a later analysis to assign CDR3 sequences and most-parsimonious VDJ recombination scenarios. In a later analysis, each TCR beta chain was defined by its CDR3 amino acid sequence together with its V-gene family, and reads lacking a unique V-gene family were excluded. A later analysis removed 600 or so highly shared, low-generation-probability nucleotide sequences to deal with suspected cross-contamination and a sequencing artifact. In a later analysis, a clonal expansion index for each public chain was calculated from normalized within-repertoire ranks of inferred template counts. In a later analysis, generation probabilities were computed using a VDJ recombination model fitted to out-of-frame rearrangements, and the results were checked against IGoR. In a later analysis, TCR-TCR, TCR-HLA and TCR-CMV co-occurrence was scored with hypergeometric tests, and a repertoire-size bias correction was applied to TCR pairs. To estimate false discovery rates, a later analysis permuted the HLA or CMV assignments 20 times. In a later analysis, co-occurring TCRs were grouped using DBSCAN, and TCRdist sequence similarity was added for clustering within HLA-allele-positive subsets. Co-occurrence clustering excluded repertoires with fewer than 30,000 or more than 120,000 public chains, plus five with anomalous nucleotide sharing. In TCRdb, the immuneACCESS table is reduced to in-frame sequences with V and J assigned. These tables do not hold every clone; where another copy was compared, an unresolved V gene accounts for under half, and the others remain unexplained. V, J and clone size derive from that table, while D and trimming were established from the DNA sequence. In all, the sample holds roughly 96,000 clones, and 65% to 75% of those were seen once. Approximately 3.2% of the sample rests with the top ten.

The CDR3 sequence holds 14 residues, the cysteine and phenylalanine included. Only the CDR3 region is kept as DNA, spanning 42 bases read in frame from base 1. Germline trimming amounts to 2 bases on V and 4 bases on J, with 4 as the count of junction bases outside the gene matches. For CDR1 and CDR2, the germline V gene lists MDHEN and SYDVKM. Input material: PBMCs. The chain is made from TRBV28 and TRBJ1-2; the central 7 bases match TRBD1. This receptor was taken from a female donor in good health and CMV-seropositive. The sequenced DNA: TGTGCCAGCAGTTTACTTCCAGGGGGCTATGGCTACACCTTC. Translated, it gives CASSLLPGGYGYTF.